The clone carrying this T cell receptor beta chain was recorded at least ten times. Its target is not known. Researchers made TCR beta libraries by using iRepertoire HTBI primers and running Arm-PCR on CDR3 regions. Via MiXCR, TCRdb re-called the multiplex PCR reads, giving one row per CDR3 protein. The sample lists 400,000 to 500,000 distinct CDR3 sequences; roughly 15% were seen once. This sample's time point: newly diagnosed GD, antithyroid drugs for less than 3 months. RNA extracted from PBMCs served as the sequencing template. This specimen comes from a study of regulatory T cells in long-lasting Graves disease. General study points: Lower TCR diversity characterized persistent Graves' patients relative to newly diagnosed patients.

Trimming removed 0 bases from V and 4 bases from J, with 5 bases in between. The CDR3 is 13 amino acids. Per germline, CDR1 WSHSY and CDR2 SAAADI. The same sample was also used in a study of T cells in Graves' hyperthyroidism and ophthalmopathy. According to that study: During a first-round RT-PCR of the TCR CDR3, the HTBI primer set was used. Blood also carried most thyroid clonotypes expanded above 0.001.

The chain joins TRBV10-2 to TRBJ2-3, with a possible D match to TRBD2 (5 bases). This clonotype originated in a woman aged 18 to 35 with Graves disease. This specimen consisted of peripheral blood mononuclear cells (PBMCs), obtained at new diagnosis, from a patient treated with antithyroid drugs. The CDR3 sequence is CASSESAADTQYF. CDR3 bases: TGCGCCAGCAGTGAGTCAGCGGCAGATACGCAGTATTTT.